Each of the 22 T cell receptor beta chains below was sequenced from the same sample in a study of cytomegalovirus exposure and HLA in healthy donors. Generated by immunoSEQ multiplex PCR, the TCRdb table keeps only in-frame clones and is missing some. Of about 250,000 clones listed, roughly 87% are singletons. The specimen was PBMCs. These receptors originate from a man between 18 and 35 years old in good health and CMV-seropositive.

This chain links TRBV7-9 with TRBJ1-1; D might be TRBD1 (6 bases). Trimming removed 7 bases at V and 6 bases at J, with 21 bases between. This CDR3 is 15 amino acids long. In germline, CDR1 is SEHNR, CDR2 FQNEAQ (reference sequence). The CDR3 here is CASTKTRWGASEAFF. The CDR3 DNA follows: TGTGCCAGCACCAAGACTAGGTGGGGGGCCTCTGAAGCTTTCTTT.

This clone has only a few counts. CDR3 region: CASSFSGSDEQFF. The CDR3, as DNA: TGTGCCAGCAGCTTTTCAGGGTCTGACGAGCAGTTCTTC. The V and J genes are TRBV5-4 and TRBJ2-1, with D perhaps matching TRBD1 (5 bases). The germline V gene has CDR1 SGHNT and CDR2 YYREEE (reference sequence). The CDR3 sequence is 13 residues long. The V end lost 2 bases, the J end lost 10 bases, and 13 bases lay between the germline ends.

This sequence joins TRBV18 and TRBJ2-2; 13 nucleotides agree with TRBD2. Looked up from germline, CDR1 is KGHSH and CDR2 is LQKENI. There are 16 residues in the CDR3. Trimming at V came to 6 bases and at J to 7 bases, leaving 8 bases not matched to a gene. Written as DNA, the CDR3 is TGTGCCAGCTCGGAAACTAGCGGGAGGGCCGGCGGGGAGCTGTTTTTT. This codes for CASSETSGRAGGELFF.

This clone has a handful of counts. J is TRBJ2-7 and V is TRBV5-4; D perhaps matches TRBD1 (7 bases). The CDR3 covers 14 residues. The V gene lost 4 bases and the J gene lost 0 bases, with 11 bases spanning the gap. The V gene's germline CDR1 is SGHNT and CDR2 YYREEE (reference sequence). The CDR3 sequence: CASSTRDSSYEQYF. CDR3 nucleotides: TGTGCCAGCAGCACGCGGGACAGCTCCTACGAGCAGTACTTC.

The chain combines TRBV2 with TRBJ1-5, with D uncertain. This CDR3 is 13 amino acids long. Trimming took off 8 bases at V and 0 bases at J, with 8 bases between the two ends. CDR1 is SNHLY, CDR2 FYNNEI, per germline. This chain's CDR3 is CASGLHSNQPQHF. Here the CDR3 DNA reads TGTGCCAGCGGCCTGCATAGCAATCAGCCCCAGCATTTT.

This rearrangement joins TRBV6-6 to TRBJ2-7; 12 bases line up with TRBD2. The CDR3 contains 12 residues. Germline V CDR1 and CDR2: MNHNY, SVGAGI (reference sequence). The V segment lost 8 bases and the J segment 6 bases; nucleotides outside the gene matches: 2. The CDR3 loop is CASGLAGSEQYF. The CDR3 nucleotides are TGTGCCAGCGGACTAGCGGGAAGCGAGCAGTACTTC.

This chain connects TRBV5-1 to TRBJ2-7, with 7 bases identical to TRBD2. The ends lost 0 bases at V and 3 bases at J; junction bases unmatched: 6. The CDR3 has 15 amino acids. Germline CDR1 reads SGHRS; CDR2 reads YFSETQ. CDR3 coding DNA: TGCGCCAGCAGCTTGGTCCCCTTAGCGGGCTACGAGCAGTACTTC. Amino acid sequence: CASSLVPLAGYEQYF.

This chain connects TRBV5-4 to TRBJ2-7, with TRBD1 matching 7 bases. CDR1 is SGHNT, CDR2 YYREEE, per germline (reference sequence). V was pared by 5 bases and J by 0 bases, with 5 bases of the junction left unmatched. The CDR3 length is 14 residues. The CDR3 sequence: CASRPDRASYEQYF. CDR3 DNA: TGTGCCAGCAGACCCGACAGGGCCTCCTACGAGCAGTACTTC.

J is TRBJ2-1 and V is TRBV10-3; no reliable D call. With 3 bases removed from V and 8 bases from J, the gap between germline ends came to 8 bases. The germline V gene has CDR1 ENHRY and CDR2 SYGVKD. This CDR3 spans 12 amino acids. As DNA, the CDR3 is TGTGCCATCAGTGACTCCGAGGATGAGCAGTTCTTC. Its protein is CAISDSEDEQFF.

This chain connects TRBV4-1 to TRBJ1-1; no firm D call. Per germline, CDR1 MGHRA and CDR2 YSYEKL. The CDR3 sequence is 15 residues long. V gave up 0 bases and J gave up 5 bases, with 13 bases separating them. The CDR3, as DNA: TGCGCCAGCAGCCAAGATGTTCCCGGCGGGACTGAAGCTTTCTTT. It yields the protein CASSQDVPGGTEAFF.

This clone occurred once. The J gene is TRBJ2-7, the V gene TRBV13; no definite D call. The CDR3 covers 13 residues. Germline V lookup: CDR1 PRHDT, CDR2 FYEKMQ (reference sequence). The V gene lost 4 bases and the J gene lost 3 bases, with 10 bases spanning the gap. This CDR3 is CASSWGKSYEQYF. Written as DNA, the CDR3 is TGTGCCAGCAGCTGGGGAAAGAGCTACGAGCAGTACTTC.

This chain uses TRBV18 with TRBJ2-7, with 9 bases matching TRBD2. Germline lookup yields CDR1 KGHSH and CDR2 LQKENI. The CDR3 extends over 18 amino acids. The trim removed 6 bases at V and 0 bases at J, leaving 15 bases unmatched. CDR3 DNA sequence: TGTGCCAGCTCGGCAGGGTCAGCGGGAGGCCCAAGCTCCTACGAGCAGTACTTC. Translated: CASSAGSAGGPSSYEQYF.

This clone was observed a handful of times. V gene TRBV28 combines with J gene TRBJ1-1; no definite D call. Looked up from germline, CDR1 is MDHEN and CDR2 is SYDVKM. V shed 4 bases and J shed 8 bases, with 5 bases lying between them. The CDR3 covers 10 residues. The CDR3 DNA follows: TGTGCCAGCAGTTCCCGGGAAGCTTTCTTT. It yields the protein CASSSREAFF.

The genes are TRBV10-3 and TRBJ2-3; D call uncertain. Germline V lookup: CDR1 ENHRY, CDR2 SYGVKD. The CDR3 is made up of 13 amino acids. V was shortened by 0 bases and J by 8 bases, with 9 bases between the two germline ends. CDR3 residues: CAISESLGGTQYF. The CDR3 region has the DNA TGTGCCATCAGTGAGTCTCTGGGTGGTACGCAGTATTTT.

The chain has TRBV6-5 and TRBJ2-5, with 8 bases aligning to TRBD2. J gave up 3 bases and V 6 bases, and 9 bases lay outside the gene matches. There are 15 residues in the CDR3. Per the germline V gene, CDR1 is MNHEY and CDR2 is SVGAGI. The CDR3 DNA reads as TGTGCCAGCAGAAAAGCGGGACTAGTAAAAGAGACCCAGTACTTC. It is translated as CASRKAGLVKETQYF.

The chain couples TRBV7-9 to TRBJ2-1; 7 nucleotides match TRBD1. Germline trimming cut 5 bases from V and 7 bases from J; bases unmatched to any gene: 2. The CDR3 length is 12 residues. CDR1 is SEHNR, CDR2 FQNEAQ, per germline (reference sequence). This CDR3 is CASSLQGNEQFF. DNA of the CDR3: TGTGCCAGCAGCCTACAGGGGAATGAGCAGTTCTTC.

The rearrangement links TRBV21-1 to TRBJ1-3. TRBV21-1 is recorded as a pseudogene. The CDR3 has 16 amino acids. In nucleotides, the CDR3 is TGTGCCAGCAGCAAAAGTCCCGGAGGCTCTGGAAACACCATATATTTT. Its translation: CASSKSPGGSGNTIYF.

CDR3 protein: CASSLEANVLTF. The CDR3 nucleotides are TGCGCCAGCAGCTTGGAAGCCAACGTCCTGACTTTC. This rearrangement joins TRBV5-1 to TRBJ2-6; no clear D. V lost 0 bases and J lost 7, with 2 bases in between. Germline V CDR1 and CDR2: SGHRS, YFSETQ. This CDR3 contains 12 residues.

CDR3 nucleotides: TGTGCCAGCAGCTCTACAGGGGTTTGGGAGACCCAGTACTTC. It yields the protein CASSSTGVWETQYF. The chain couples TRBV9 to TRBJ2-5, with 7 bases matching TRBD1. The CDR3 has 14 amino acids. Germline CDR1 is SGDLS and CDR2 is YYNGEE. The V segment lost 4 bases and the J segment 5 bases; nucleotides outside the gene matches: 8.

The chain's CDR3 is CASSFQGRHEQYF. The CDR3 DNA sequence: TGTGCCAGCAGCTTCCAGGGTAGGCACGAGCAGTACTTC. The genes are TRBV5-6 and TRBJ2-7; D might be TRBD1 (5 bases). The CDR3 has 13 amino acids. CDR1 SGHDT and CDR2 YYEEEE come from the germline V gene. Trimming shortened V by 2 bases and J by 5 bases, and 11 bases separated the two germline ends.

The chain uses TRBV5-1 and TRBJ1-1, with D possibly matching TRBD1 (5 bases). V was cut by 2 bases and J by 4 bases, with 9 bases left in between. Germline CDR1 is SGHRS and CDR2 is YFSETQ. The CDR3 length is 13 residues. In DNA, the CDR3 is TGCGCCAGCAGCTTAGGGGCAGGCACTGAAGCTTTCTTT. This sequence encodes CASSLGAGTEAFF.

CDR3: CASSGYRRGGYEQYF. CDR3 DNA: TGTGCCAGCAGTGGCTACAGGAGGGGGGGGTACGAGCAGTACTTC. The rearrangement joins TRBV28 to TRBJ2-7; possible D gene TRBD2, 7 bases. V was clipped by 5 bases and J by 4 bases, with 18 bases between them. CDR3 length: 15 residues. In germline, CDR1 is MDHEN, CDR2 SYDVKM.